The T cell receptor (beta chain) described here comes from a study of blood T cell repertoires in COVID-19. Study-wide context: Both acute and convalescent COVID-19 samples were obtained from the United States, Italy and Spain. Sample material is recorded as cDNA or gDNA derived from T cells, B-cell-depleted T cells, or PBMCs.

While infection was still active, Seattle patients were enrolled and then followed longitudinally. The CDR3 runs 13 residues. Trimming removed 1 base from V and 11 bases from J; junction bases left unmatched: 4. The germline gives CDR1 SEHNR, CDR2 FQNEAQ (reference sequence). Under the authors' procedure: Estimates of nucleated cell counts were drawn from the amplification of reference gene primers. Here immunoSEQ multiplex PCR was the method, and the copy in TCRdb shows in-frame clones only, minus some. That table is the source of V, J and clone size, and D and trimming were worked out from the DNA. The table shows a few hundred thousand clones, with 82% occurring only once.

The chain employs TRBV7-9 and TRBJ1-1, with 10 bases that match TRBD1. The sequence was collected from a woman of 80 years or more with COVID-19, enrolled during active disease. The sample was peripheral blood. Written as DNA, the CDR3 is TGTGCCAGCAGCTTAGTGGGACAGGGGAAGGCTTTCTTT. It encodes CASSLVGQGKAFF. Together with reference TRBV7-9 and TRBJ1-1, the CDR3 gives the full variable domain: DTGVSQNPRHKITKRGQNVTFRCDPISEHNRLYWYRQTLGQGPEFLTYFQNEAQLEKSRLLSDRFSAERPKGSFSTLEIQRTEQGDSAMYLCASSLVGQGKAFFGQGTRLTVV.